The text below deals with one T cell receptor (beta chain). This specimen comes from a study of blood T cell repertoires in COVID-19. Background on the study: PBMCs, B-cell-depleted T cells, or T cells were the source of the cDNA or gDNA that made up the material.

Participants had their cohort set by participant-reported clinical history. Assay: immunoSEQ multiplex PCR; the TCRdb copy retains only in-frame clones and omits some. The sample has 200,000 to 250,000 clones, less than 85% seen once; the top ten hold roughly 20%. The specimen sequenced was PBMCs or T cells enriched from blood (not recorded which). This clonotype originated in a man aged 35 to 55 who had recovered from COVID-19.

CDR3 in amino acids: CATSPVHGGSGTGELFF. The CDR3 DNA sequence: TGTGCCACCTCTCCTGTGCACGGTGGTTCTGGCACCGGGGAGCTGTTTTTT. The chain links TRBV24-1 to TRBJ2-2; D is unresolved. This CDR3 is 17 amino acids long. CDR1 KGHDR and CDR2 SFDVKD come from the germline V gene. Trimming left V 9 bases short and J 4 bases short, with 23 bases between.